This TCR beta chain originates from a study of shared clonotypes between healthy human individuals. The donors were all Caucasian adults (living in Nashville, Tennessee). The CDR3 has 18 amino acids. Authors' processing steps: Filtering of immunoSEQ junctional sequences could not match full-length read filtering. Produced via immunoSEQ multiplex PCR; TCRdb's table is partial and in-frame only. That table furnishes V, J and clone size, whereas the DNA furnished D and trimming. Among around 1.6 million clones listed, under 99% were seen once. This chain joins TRBV12-2 and TRBJ2-5. TRBV12-2 is a pseudogene locus. The TCR originated in a man aged 25 to 45 in good health. Sequencing was carried out using naive CD4+ T cells sorted from blood. Subset noted: CD45RA+ positively selected. The CDR3 here is CASRLLFPGRPTQETQYF. The CDR3 DNA sequence: TGTGCAAGTCGCTTATTGTTCCCCGGGCGACCCACCCAAGAGACCCAGTACTTC.